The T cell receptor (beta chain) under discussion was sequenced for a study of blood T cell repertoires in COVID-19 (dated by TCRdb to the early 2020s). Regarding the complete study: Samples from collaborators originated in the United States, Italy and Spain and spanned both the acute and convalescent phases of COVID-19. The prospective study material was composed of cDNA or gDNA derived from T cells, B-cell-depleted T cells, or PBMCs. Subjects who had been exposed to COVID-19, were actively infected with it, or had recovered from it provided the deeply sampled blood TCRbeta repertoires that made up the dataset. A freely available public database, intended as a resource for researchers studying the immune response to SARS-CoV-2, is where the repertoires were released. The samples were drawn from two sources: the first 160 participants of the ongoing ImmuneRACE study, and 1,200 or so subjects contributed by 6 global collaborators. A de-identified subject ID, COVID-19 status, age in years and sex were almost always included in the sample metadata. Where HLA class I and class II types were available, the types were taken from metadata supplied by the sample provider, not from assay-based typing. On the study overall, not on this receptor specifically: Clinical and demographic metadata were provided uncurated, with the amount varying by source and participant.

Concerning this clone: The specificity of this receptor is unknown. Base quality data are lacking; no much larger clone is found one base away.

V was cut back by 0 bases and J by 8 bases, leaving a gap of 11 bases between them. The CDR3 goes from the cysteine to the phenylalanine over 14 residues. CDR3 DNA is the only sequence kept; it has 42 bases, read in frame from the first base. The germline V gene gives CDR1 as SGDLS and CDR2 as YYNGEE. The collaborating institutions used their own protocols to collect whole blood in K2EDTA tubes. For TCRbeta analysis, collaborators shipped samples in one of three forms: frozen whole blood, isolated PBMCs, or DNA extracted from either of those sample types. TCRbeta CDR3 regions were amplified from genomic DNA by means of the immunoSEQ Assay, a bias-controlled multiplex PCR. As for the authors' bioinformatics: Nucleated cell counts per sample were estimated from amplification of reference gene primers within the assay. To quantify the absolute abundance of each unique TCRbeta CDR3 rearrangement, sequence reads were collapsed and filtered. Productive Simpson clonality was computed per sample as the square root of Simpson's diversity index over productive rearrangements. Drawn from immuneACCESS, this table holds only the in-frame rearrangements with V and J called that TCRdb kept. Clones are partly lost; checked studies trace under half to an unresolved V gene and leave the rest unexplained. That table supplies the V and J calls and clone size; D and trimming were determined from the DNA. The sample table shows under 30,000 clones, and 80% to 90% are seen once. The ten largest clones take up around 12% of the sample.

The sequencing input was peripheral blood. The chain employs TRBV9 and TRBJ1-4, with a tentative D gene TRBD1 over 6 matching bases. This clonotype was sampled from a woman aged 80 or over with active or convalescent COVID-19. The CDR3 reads CASSVAGGEEKLFF. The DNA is TGTGCCAGCAGCGTAGCGGGGGGCGAGGAAAAACTGTTTTTT.